A selection of T cell receptor beta chains follows, all from one sample in a study of T cells in Graves' hyperthyroidism and ophthalmopathy. TCRdb re-called the multiplex PCR reads with MiXCR, one entry per CDR3 protein. The table has approximately 420,000 distinct CDR3 sequences, roughly an eighth seen once. The specimen was blood. Receptors were obtained from a woman between 18 and 29 years old with Graves' hyperthyroidism. The CDR3 runs from the conserved cysteine through the conserved F or W. The order of the fields is V gene, D gene, J gene, clone size, CDR3 DNA, CDR3 protein. The D gene is left open where the match is weak. Some rows mark clone size as missing; the rest say once, few, many or name a class of expanded clone.

TRBV7-2	.	TRBJ1-6	many	TGTGCCAGCAGCGGAGGGACGCATGTGCGTTCACCCCTCCACTTT	CASSGGTHVRSPLHF
TRBV20-1	.	TRBJ1-1	many	TGCAGTGCTAGTGGGACGTTAAGGACTGAAGCTTTCTTT	CSASGTLRTEAFF
TRBV18	.	TRBJ1-6	many	TGTGCCAGCTCACCGACTGGGACCCTTAATTCACCCCTCCACTTT	CASSPTGTLNSPLHF
TRBV5-1	.	TRBJ2-7	few	TGCGCCAGCAGCTTGGAAGGACGTCTCGTCGGTTACGAGCAGTACTTC	CASSLEGRLVGYEQYF
TRBV2	.	TRBJ2-7	.	TGTGCCAGCAGTCTTGGGGACACCCCTTCCTACGAGCAGTACTTC	CASSLGDTPSYEQYF
TRBV7-2	.	TRBJ2-3	.	TGTGCCAGCAGCTTAGATTTAATCGCGGCAGATACGCAGTATTTT	CASSLDLIAADTQYF
TRBV3-1	TRBD1	TRBJ2-5	.	TGTGCCAGCAGCCAAAGAGGGGGCTCAGGACAGGGGCAAGAGACCCAGTACTTC	CASSQRGGSGQGQETQYF
TRBV10-1	TRBD2	TRBJ2-3	few	TGCGCCAGCAGTGATCTTAGCGGGACGGGAGATACGCAGTATTTT	CASSDLSGTGDTQYF
TRBV5-1	TRBD2	TRBJ2-1	many	TGCGCCAGCAGCCCCGAACTAGCGGGAGCCCGCTACAATGAGCAGTTCTTC	CASSPELAGARYNEQFF
TRBV25-1	TRBD1	TRBJ2-2	.	TGTGCCAGCAGTGGTTTGGACAGGGGAGAAACCGGGGAGCTGTTTTTT	CASSGLDRGETGELFF
TRBV7-8	TRBD2	TRBJ2-7	.	TGTGCCAGCAGCCCCCAGCGGGAGTTTTACGAGCAGTACTTC	CASSPQREFYEQYF
TRBV2	.	TRBJ2-2	.	TGTGCCAGCAAGTTTACAGGGCCCGGGGAGCTGTTTTTT	CASKFTGPGELFF
TRBV20-1	TRBD2	TRBJ2-1	many	TGCAGTGCGCGTCCGGGACTATCCTACAATGAGCAGTTCTTC	CSARPGLSYNEQFF
TRBV5-1	.	TRBJ1-2	.	TGCGCCAGCAGCCCCCTCGCAGTACCCGTTAACTATGGCTACACCTTC	CASSPLAVPVNYGYTF
TRBV27	.	TRBJ1-1	many	TGTGCCAGCTCATCCCTTGGGGGGGGAGTGAACACTGAAGCTTTCTTT	CASSSLGGGVNTEAFF
TRBV4-3	TRBD1	TRBJ2-3	.	TGCGCCAGCAGCCAAGATTTGCCGACAGGGGTTGCAGATACGCAGTATTTT	CASSQDLPTGVADTQYF
TRBV13	.	TRBJ2-7	many	TGTGCCAGCAGCTTAAGACCAGTTTACGATGAGCGGGCCTACGAGCAGTACTTC	CASSLRPVYDERAYEQYF
TRBV9	TRBD2	TRBJ2-5	few	TGTGCCAGCAGCGTTTCGGGACTAGCAAGAGAGACCCAGTACTTC	CASSVSGLARETQYF
TRBV11-2	TRBD2	TRBJ2-7	many	TGTGCCAGCAGCTTAGTGGGCGGCGGGAGGAGCCACGAGCAGTACTTC	CASSLVGGGRSHEQYF
TRBV3-1	.	TRBJ1-5	.	TGTGCCAGCAGCCAGGGACTCATTAGCAATCAGCCCCAGCATTTT	CASSQGLISNQPQHF
TRBV30	.	TRBJ1-3	few	TGTGCCTGGAGCGACGGCGGATCGGGAAACACCATATATTTT	CAWSDGGSGNTIYF
TRBV9	.	TRBJ2-7	.	TGTGCCAGCAGCGCCCGAGAAGCGGGACAACCCTACGAGCAGTACTTC	CASSAREAGQPYEQYF
TRBV12-3/TRBV12-4	TRBD1	TRBJ2-7	.	TGTGCCAGCAGCCACAGGGGGACGGTGGCCTACGAGCAGTACTTC	CASSHRGTVAYEQYF
TRBV5-1	TRBD1	TRBJ1-1	many	TGCGCCAGCAGCTCGACCGGGACAGGGAACACTGAAGCTTTCTTT	CASSSTGTGNTEAFF
TRBV28	.	TRBJ1-5	many	TGTGCCAGCACTACCTTCGCTGGGGGGTCAGGCAATCAGCCCCAGCATTTT	CASTTFAGGSGNQPQHF
TRBV5-8	.	TRBJ1-1	many	TGTGCCAGCAACCTATACCCGGGGAACACTGAAGCTTTCTTT	CASNLYPGNTEAFF
TRBV6-1	.	TRBJ2-7	many	TGTGCCAGCAGTGAAATTAGGTTCTACGAGCAGTACTTC	CASSEIRFYEQYF
TRBV12-3/TRBV12-4	TRBD1	TRBJ1-6	many	TGTGCCAGCAGCTCCACCTTCGACAGGGTTGTAAATTCACCCCTCCACTTT	CASSSTFDRVVNSPLHF
TRBV6-1	.	TRBJ2-7	many	TGTGCCAGCAGTTGGGGAGACGGAGGCGAGCAGTACTTC	CASSWGDGGEQYF
TRBV4-1	.	TRBJ1-1	.	TGCGCCAGCAGCGTGACAGTCCCGAACACTGAAGCTTTCTTT	CASSVTVPNTEAFF
TRBV28	.	TRBJ1-6	many	TGTGCCAGCGGCGGGTGGAATAATTCACCCCTCCACTTT	CASGGWNNSPLHF
TRBV20-1	.	TRBJ2-7	.	TGCAGTGCGGAAGGGGTGCGAGAGCAGTACTTC	CSAEGVREQYF
TRBV6-1	.	TRBJ1-2	many	TGTGCCAGCAGTTCTTCCGGGAACTATGGCTACACCTTC	CASSSSGNYGYTF
TRBV5-1	.	TRBJ1-1	.	TGCGCCAGCAGCGGGTACAAGGCTGAAGCTTTCTTT	CASSGYKAEAFF
TRBV28	TRBD2	TRBJ2-7	many	TGTGCCAGCAGTGCAAGTCCGGGAGGAAGGAGCTCCTACGAGCAGTACTTC	CASSASPGGRSSYEQYF
TRBV7-2	TRBD2	TRBJ2-1	few	TGTGCCAGCAGCTTCCACTCTCCGGGACTAGCTTACAATGAGCAGTTCTTC	CASSFHSPGLAYNEQFF
TRBV5-1	.	TRBJ2-2	many	TGCGCCAGCAGCTTGGTGGGAGCGAACACCGGGGAGCTGTTTTTT	CASSLVGANTGELFF
TRBV7-9	.	TRBJ2-7	few	TGTGCCAGCAGCCTGTCCCCTGCCGAGCAGTACTTC	CASSLSPAEQYF
TRBV12-3/TRBV12-4	TRBD2	TRBJ2-4	few	TGTGCCAGCAGTTTTGGGTCGGGAGGTGCCAAAAACATTCAGTACTTC	CASSFGSGGAKNIQYF
TRBV6-1	TRBD2	TRBJ2-1	many	TGTGCCAGCAGGCGACGAGTGGTCCGGGGACTAGCGGGTTCGAGCTCCTACAATGAGCAGTTCTTC	CASRRRVVRGLAGSSSYNEQFF
TRBV27	TRBD2	TRBJ2-1	many	TGTGCCAGCAGAAGCGGGAGGGACTACAATGAGCAGTTCTTC	CASRSGRDYNEQFF
TRBV27	TRBD2	TRBJ2-1	once	TGTGCCTCCAGCCAAGCGGGAGGGCCGGGTAATGAGCAGTTCTTC	CASSQAGGPGNEQFF
TRBV2	.	TRBJ1-1	.	TGTGCCAGCAGTGTTTTCGGGACGGCCAGGACAGTGAACACTGAAGCTTTCTTT	CASSVFGTARTVNTEAFF
TRBV7-6	.	TRBJ2-7	many	TGTGCCAGCAGCTTACCTGCGAGCTACGAGCAGTACTTC	CASSLPASYEQYF
TRBV25-1	.	TRBJ2-6	many	TGTGCCAGCAGTGAGGGGGCTGGGGCCAACGTCCTGACTTTC	CASSEGAGANVLTF
TRBV12-5	TRBD1	TRBJ2-1	many	TGTGCTAGTGGTTTCAGTATTGGGGGACAGGGATCCTACAATGAGCAGTTCTTC	CASGFSIGGQGSYNEQFF